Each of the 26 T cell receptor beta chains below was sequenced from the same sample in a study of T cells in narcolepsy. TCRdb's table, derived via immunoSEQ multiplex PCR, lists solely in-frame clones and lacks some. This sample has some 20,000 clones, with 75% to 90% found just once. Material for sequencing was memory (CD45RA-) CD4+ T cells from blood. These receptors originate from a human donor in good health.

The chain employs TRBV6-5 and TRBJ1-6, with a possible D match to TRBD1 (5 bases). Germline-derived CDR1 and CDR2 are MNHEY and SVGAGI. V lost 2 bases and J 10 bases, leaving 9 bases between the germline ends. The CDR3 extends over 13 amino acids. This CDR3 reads CASSYRGNSPLHF. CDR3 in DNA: TGTGCCAGCAGTTACAGGGGAAACTCACCCCTCCACTTT.

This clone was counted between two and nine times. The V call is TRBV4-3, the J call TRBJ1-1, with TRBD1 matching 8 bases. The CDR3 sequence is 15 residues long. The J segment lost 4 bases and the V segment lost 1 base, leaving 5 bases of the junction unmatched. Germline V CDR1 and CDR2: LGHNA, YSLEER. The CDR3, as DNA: TGCGCCAGCAGCCAAGGGGCAGGGGGCTCCACTGAAGCTTTCTTT. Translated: CASSQGAGGSTEAFF.

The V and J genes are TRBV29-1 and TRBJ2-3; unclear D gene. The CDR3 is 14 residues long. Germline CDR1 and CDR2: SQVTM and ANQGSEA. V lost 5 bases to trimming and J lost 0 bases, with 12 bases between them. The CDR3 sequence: CSVCRSLSTDTQYF. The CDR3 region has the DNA TGCAGCGTTTGCAGGTCCCTTAGCACAGATACGCAGTATTTT.

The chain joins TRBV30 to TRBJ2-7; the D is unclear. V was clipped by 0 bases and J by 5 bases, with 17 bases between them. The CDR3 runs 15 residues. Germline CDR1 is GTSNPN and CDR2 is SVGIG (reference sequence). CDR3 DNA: TGTGCCTGGAGTGTAGCTACTCCTATTTACGACGAGCAGTACTTC. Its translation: CAWSVATPIYDEQYF.

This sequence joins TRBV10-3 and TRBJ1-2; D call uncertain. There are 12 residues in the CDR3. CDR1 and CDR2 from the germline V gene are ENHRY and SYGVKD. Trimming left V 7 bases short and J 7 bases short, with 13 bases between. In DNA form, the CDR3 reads TGTGCCATCAATGCACAGACCCTTGGCTACACCTTC. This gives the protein CAINAQTLGYTF.

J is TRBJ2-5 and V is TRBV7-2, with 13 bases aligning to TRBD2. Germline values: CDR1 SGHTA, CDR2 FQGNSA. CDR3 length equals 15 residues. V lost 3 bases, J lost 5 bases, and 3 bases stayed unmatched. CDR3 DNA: TGTGCCAGCAGCTTCCGACTAGCGGGGGGTGAGACCCAGTACTTC. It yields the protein CASSFRLAGGETQYF.

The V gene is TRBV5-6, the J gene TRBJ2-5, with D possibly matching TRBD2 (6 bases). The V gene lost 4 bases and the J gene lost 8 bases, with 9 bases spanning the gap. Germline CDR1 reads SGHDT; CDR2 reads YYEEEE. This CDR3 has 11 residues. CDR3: CASSRGLTQYF. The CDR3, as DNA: TGTGCCAGCAGCCGGGGGTTAACCCAGTACTTC.

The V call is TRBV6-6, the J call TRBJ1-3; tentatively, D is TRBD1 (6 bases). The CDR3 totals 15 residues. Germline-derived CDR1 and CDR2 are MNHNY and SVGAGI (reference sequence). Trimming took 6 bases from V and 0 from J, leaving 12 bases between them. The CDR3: CASRGRDTSGNTIYF. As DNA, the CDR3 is TGTGCCAGCAGGGGCCGGGACACCTCTGGAAACACCATATATTTT.

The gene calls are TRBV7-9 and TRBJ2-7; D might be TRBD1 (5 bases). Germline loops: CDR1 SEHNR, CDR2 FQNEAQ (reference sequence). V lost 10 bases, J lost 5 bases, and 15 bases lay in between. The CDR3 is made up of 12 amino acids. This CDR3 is CANQTDRNEQYF. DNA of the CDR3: TGTGCCAACCAGACCGACAGAAACGAGCAGTACTTC.

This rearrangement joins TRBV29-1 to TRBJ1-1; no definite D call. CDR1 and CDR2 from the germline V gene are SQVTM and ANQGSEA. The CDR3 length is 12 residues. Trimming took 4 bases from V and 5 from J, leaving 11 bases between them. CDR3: CSVVRGSTEAFF. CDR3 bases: TGCAGCGTTGTGCGGGGATCAACTGAAGCTTTCTTT.

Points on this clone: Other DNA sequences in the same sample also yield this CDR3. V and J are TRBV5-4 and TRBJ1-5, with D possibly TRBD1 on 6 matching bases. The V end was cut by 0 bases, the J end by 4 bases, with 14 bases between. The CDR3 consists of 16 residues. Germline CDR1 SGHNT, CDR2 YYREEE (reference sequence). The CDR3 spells CASSLGGPDSNQPQHF. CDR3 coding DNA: TGTGCCAGCAGCTTGGGGGGGCCGGATAGTAATCAGCCCCAGCATTTT.

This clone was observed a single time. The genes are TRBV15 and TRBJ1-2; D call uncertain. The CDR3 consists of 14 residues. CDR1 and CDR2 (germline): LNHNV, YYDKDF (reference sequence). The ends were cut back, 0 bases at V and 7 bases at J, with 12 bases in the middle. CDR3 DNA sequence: TGTGCCACCAGCAGAGACGTCGCGGCGGGTGGCTACACCTTC. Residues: CATSRDVAAGGYTF.

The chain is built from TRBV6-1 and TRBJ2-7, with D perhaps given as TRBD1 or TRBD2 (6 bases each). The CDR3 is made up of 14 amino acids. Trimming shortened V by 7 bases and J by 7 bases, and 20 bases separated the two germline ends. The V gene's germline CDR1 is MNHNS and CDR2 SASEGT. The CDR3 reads CASTPLGGTREQYF. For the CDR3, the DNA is TGTGCCAGCACCCCCTTGGGGGGCACTCGGGAGCAGTACTTC.

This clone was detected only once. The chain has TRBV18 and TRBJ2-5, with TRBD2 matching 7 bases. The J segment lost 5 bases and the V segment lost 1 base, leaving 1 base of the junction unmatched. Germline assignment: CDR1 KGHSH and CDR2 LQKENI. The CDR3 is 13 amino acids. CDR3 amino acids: CASSPRLAETQYF. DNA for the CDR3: TGTGCCAGCTCACCACGACTAGCCGAGACCCAGTACTTC. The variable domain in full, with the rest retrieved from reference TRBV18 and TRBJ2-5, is NAGVMQNPRHLVRRRGQEARLRCSPMKGHSHVYWYRQLPEEGLKFMVYLQKENIIDESGMPKERFSAEFPKEGPSILRIQQVVRGDSAAYFCASSPRLAETQYFGPGTRLLVL.

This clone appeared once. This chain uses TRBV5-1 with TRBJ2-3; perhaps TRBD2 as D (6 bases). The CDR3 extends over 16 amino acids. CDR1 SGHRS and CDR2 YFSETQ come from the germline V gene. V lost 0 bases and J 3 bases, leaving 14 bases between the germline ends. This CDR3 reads CASSLEGRGRTDTQYF. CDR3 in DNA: TGCGCCAGCAGCTTGGAGGGTCGAGGGAGGACAGATACGCAGTATTTT. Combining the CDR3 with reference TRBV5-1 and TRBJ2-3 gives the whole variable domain KAGVTQTPRYLIKTRGQQVTLSCSPISGHRSVSWYQQTPGQGLQFLFEYFSETQRNKGNFPGRFSGRQFSNSRSEMNVSTLELGDSALYLCASSLEGRGRTDTQYFGPGTRLTVL.

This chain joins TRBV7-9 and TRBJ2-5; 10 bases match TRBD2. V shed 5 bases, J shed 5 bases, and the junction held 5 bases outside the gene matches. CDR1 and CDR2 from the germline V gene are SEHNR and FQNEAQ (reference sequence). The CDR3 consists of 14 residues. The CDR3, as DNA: TGTGCCAGCAGCACCCTAGCGGGAGTTGAGACCCAGTACTTC. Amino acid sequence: CASSTLAGVETQYF.

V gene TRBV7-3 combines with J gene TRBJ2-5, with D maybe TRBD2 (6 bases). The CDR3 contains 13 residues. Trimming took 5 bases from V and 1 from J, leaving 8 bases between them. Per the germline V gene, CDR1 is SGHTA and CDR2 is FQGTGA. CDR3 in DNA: TGTGCCAGCAGCCTGGGGGGCCAAGAGACCCAGTACTTC. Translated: CASSLGGQETQYF.

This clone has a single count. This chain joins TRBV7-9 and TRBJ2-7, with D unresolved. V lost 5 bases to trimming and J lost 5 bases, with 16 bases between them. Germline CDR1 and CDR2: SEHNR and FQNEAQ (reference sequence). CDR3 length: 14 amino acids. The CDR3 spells CASSARAATHEQYF. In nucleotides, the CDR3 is TGTGCCAGCAGCGCCCGGGCGGCGACCCACGAGCAGTACTTC. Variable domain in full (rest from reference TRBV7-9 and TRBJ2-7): DTGVSQNPRHKITKRGQNVTFRCDPISEHNRLYWYRQTLGQGPEFLTYFQNEAQLEKSRLLSDRFSAERPKGSFSTLEIQRTEQGDSAMYLCASSARAATHEQYFGPGTRLTVT.

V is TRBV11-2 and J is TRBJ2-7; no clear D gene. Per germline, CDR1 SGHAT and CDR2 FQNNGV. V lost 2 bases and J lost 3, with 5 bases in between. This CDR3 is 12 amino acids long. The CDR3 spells CASSLMGYEQYF. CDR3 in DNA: TGTGCCAGCAGCTTAATGGGCTACGAGCAGTACTTC.

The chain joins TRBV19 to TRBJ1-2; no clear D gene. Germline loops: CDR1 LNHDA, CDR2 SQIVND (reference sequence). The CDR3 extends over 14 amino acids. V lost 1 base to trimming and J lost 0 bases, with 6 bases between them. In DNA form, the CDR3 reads TGTGCCAGTAGTATAGGGGCGGCTAACTATGGCTACACCTTC. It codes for CASSIGAANYGYTF.

CDR3 sequence reads: CASIPGGNTEAFF. CDR3 nucleotide sequence: TGTGCCAGCATCCCGGGGGGCAACACTGAAGCTTTCTTT. The chain combines TRBV28 with TRBJ1-1, with D perhaps matching TRBD1 (6 bases). CDR3 length: 13 residues. With 7 bases removed from V and 2 bases from J, the gap between germline ends came to 11 bases. Per the germline V gene, CDR1 is MDHEN and CDR2 is SYDVKM.

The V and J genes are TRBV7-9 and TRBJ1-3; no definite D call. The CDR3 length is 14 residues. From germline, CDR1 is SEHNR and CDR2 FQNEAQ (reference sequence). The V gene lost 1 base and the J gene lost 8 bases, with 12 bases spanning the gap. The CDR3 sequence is CASSLVGRPDTIYF. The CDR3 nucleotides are TGTGCCAGCAGCTTAGTGGGCAGGCCTGACACCATATATTTT.

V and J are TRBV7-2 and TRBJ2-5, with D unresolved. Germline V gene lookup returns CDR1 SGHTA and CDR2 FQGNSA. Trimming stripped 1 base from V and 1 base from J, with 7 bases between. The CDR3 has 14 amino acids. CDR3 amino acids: CASSLGGSQETQYF. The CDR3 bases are TGTGCCAGCAGCTTAGGGGGTAGCCAAGAGACCCAGTACTTC.

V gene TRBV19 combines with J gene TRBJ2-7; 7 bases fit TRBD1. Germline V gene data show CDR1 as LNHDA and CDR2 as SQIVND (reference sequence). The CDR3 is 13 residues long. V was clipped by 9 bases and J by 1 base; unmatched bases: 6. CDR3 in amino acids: CARYRQGSYEQYF. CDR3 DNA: TGTGCCAGGTACCGACAGGGATCCTACGAGCAGTACTTC.

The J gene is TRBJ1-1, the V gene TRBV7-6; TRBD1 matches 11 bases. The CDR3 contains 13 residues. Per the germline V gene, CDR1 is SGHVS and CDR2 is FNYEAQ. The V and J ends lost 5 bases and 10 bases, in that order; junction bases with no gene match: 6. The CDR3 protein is CASSTGTGGRAFF. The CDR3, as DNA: TGTGCCAGCAGCACCGGGACAGGGGGGCGAGCTTTCTTT.

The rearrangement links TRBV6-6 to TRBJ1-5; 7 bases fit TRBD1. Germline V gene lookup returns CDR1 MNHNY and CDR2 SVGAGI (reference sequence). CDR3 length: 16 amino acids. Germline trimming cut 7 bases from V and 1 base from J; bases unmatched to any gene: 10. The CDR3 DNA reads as TGTGCCAGCACCTCAGGGGGGGCTGGGAGCAATCAGCCCCAGCATTTT. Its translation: CASTSGGAGSNQPQHF.